The 20 T cell receptor beta chains below all came from one sample that was sequenced in a study of PD-L1 blockade in urothelial cancer. The data were produced by immunoSEQ multiplex PCR, yet TCRdb's version contains in-frame clones alone and is incomplete. The sample has 65,000 to 80,000 clones; 84% are singletons. The specimen was PBMCs, collected around atezolizumab (anti-PD-L1) treatment. Every receptor here comes from a man between 70 and 80 years old with urothelial cancer.

Here the CDR3 DNA reads TGCGCCAGCAGCCAAGATAATCGGGGAAATCAGCCCCAGCATTTT. It encodes CASSQDNRGNQPQHF. V and J are TRBV4-1 and TRBJ1-5; D gene unclear. Trimming shortened V by 0 bases and J by 4 bases, and 10 bases separated the two germline ends. The germline CDR1 and CDR2 sequences are MGHRA and YSYEKL. This CDR3 contains 15 residues.

The gene calls are TRBV4-1 and TRBJ2-2; TRBD2 aligns across 11 bases. The CDR3 has 16 residues. The germline V gene encodes CDR1 MGHRA and CDR2 YSYEKL. V shed 1 base, J shed 2 bases, and the junction held 0 bases outside the gene matches. CDR3 sequence reads: CASSQGLAGNTGELFF. The CDR3 DNA follows: TGCGCCAGCAGCCAAGGACTAGCGGGAAACACCGGGGAGCTGTTTTTT.

J is TRBJ1-1 and V is TRBV7-9; no clear D. V lost 4 bases, J lost 0 bases, and 12 bases lay in between. The CDR3 is 15 amino acids. Per the germline V gene, CDR1 is SEHNR and CDR2 is FQNEAQ (reference sequence). CDR3 region: CASSSSGLMNTEAFF. The CDR3 bases are TGTGCCAGCAGCTCCTCCGGGTTGATGAACACTGAAGCTTTCTTT.

The CDR3 is CASSFGTSGKGHEQFF. CDR3 DNA: TGTGCCAGCAGCTTCGGGACTAGCGGGAAGGGGCATGAGCAGTTCTTC. The rearrangement uses TRBV11-1 and TRBJ2-1; 13 nucleotides align to TRBD2. The ends lost 3 bases at V and 8 bases at J; junction bases unmatched: 7. CDR1 and CDR2 (germline): SGHAT, FQDESV (reference sequence). This CDR3 spans 16 amino acids.

This clone was detected a few times. V gene TRBV5-1 combines with J gene TRBJ2-1, with 7 bases lining up with TRBD2. Losses at the gene ends were 0 bases for V and 4 bases for J; bases not matched to a gene: 1. The CDR3 sequence is 14 residues long. The V gene's germline CDR1 is SGHRS and CDR2 YFSETQ. The CDR3 sequence: CASSLDGRYNEQFF. The CDR3 bases are TGCGCCAGCAGCTTGGACGGGAGGTACAATGAGCAGTTCTTC.

This clone was seen only once. V is TRBV7-2 and J is TRBJ1-2; TRBD1 matches 7 bases. The V and J ends lost 1 base and 3 bases, in that order; junction bases with no gene match: 5. The V gene's germline CDR1 is SGHTA and CDR2 FQGNSA. The CDR3 spans 15 residues. DNA of the CDR3: TGTGCCAGCAGCTTAGACGGCAGGGGGGACTATGGCTACACCTTC. Its translation is CASSLDGRGDYGYTF.

This chain links TRBV2 with TRBJ2-2, with D maybe TRBD1 (5 bases). The CDR3 totals 15 residues. Trimming cost V 7 bases and J 4 bases, with 16 bases left between them. CDR1 SNHLY and CDR2 FYNNEI come from the germline V gene. CDR3 amino acids: CASTGSGGRTGELFF. CDR3 bases: TGTGCCAGCACAGGGTCTGGTGGACGCACCGGGGAGCTGTTTTTT.

The V call is TRBV15, the J call TRBJ2-2, with 7 bases identical to TRBD2. Trimming removed 1 base from V and 5 bases from J; junction bases left unmatched: 7. The germline V gene encodes CDR1 LNHNV and CDR2 YYDKDF (reference sequence). This CDR3 is 16 amino acids long. CDR3 in amino acids: CATSRGGLAATGELFF. CDR3 nucleotides: TGTGCCACCAGCAGAGGAGGTCTAGCGGCAACCGGGGAGCTGTTTTTT.

The chain has TRBV2 and TRBJ2-7; D may be TRBD2 (5 bases). The CDR3 contains 14 residues. Per germline, CDR1 SNHLY and CDR2 FYNNEI. Trimming left V 4 bases short and J 7 bases short, with 17 bases between. The CDR3 region has the DNA TGTGCCAGCAGTGTAGCTGGACTGCCCAGGGAGCAGTACTTC. Translation gives CASSVAGLPREQYF. The full variable domain, completed using reference TRBV2 and TRBJ2-7, is EPEVTQTPSHQVTQMGQEVILRCVPISNHLYFYWYRQILGQKVEFLVSFYNNEISEKSEIFDDQFSVERPDGSNFTLKIRSTKLEDSAMYFCASSVAGLPREQYFGPGTRLTVT.

V usage is TRBV7-8 and J usage is TRBJ1-4; no reliable D call. From germline, CDR1 is SGHVS and CDR2 FQNEAQ. Trimming removed 0 bases at V and 5 bases at J, with 19 bases between. This CDR3 has 18 amino acids. The CDR3 DNA reads TGTGCCAGCAGCTTAGCGAGGTGGGTAGCGGGAGCCAATGAAAAACTGTTTTTT. Translating gives CASSLARWVAGANEKLFF. Variable domain in full (rest from reference TRBV7-8 and TRBJ1-4): GAGVSQSPRYKVAKRGQDVALRCDPISGHVSLFWYQQALGQGPEFLTYFQNEAQLDKSGLPSDRFFAERPEGSVSTLKIQRTQQEDSAVYLCASSLARWVAGANEKLFFGSGTQLSVL.

CDR3 DNA sequence: TGTGCCAGCAGCGTAGACGGGAACTCCTACAATGAGCAGTTCTTC. It yields the protein CASSVDGNSYNEQFF. This rearrangement joins TRBV9 to TRBJ2-1; tentative D call: TRBD2 (5 bases). The CDR3 contains 15 residues. Between the trimmed V and J ends, which lost 0 bases and 0 bases, there was a span of 7 bases. The germline CDR1 and CDR2 sequences are SGDLS and YYNGEE.

This chain uses TRBV18 with TRBJ2-7; the D gene is possibly TRBD2 (5 bases). Trimming removed 1 base at V and 3 bases at J, with 7 bases between. The length of the CDR3 is 13 residues. Germline CDR1 and CDR2: KGHSH and LQKENI. The CDR3 loop is CASSPRENYEQYF. DNA for the CDR3: TGTGCCAGCTCACCACGGGAGAACTACGAGCAGTACTTC.

The chain recombines TRBV10-3 with TRBJ2-3; 8 bases align to TRBD1. The trim removed 3 bases at V and 5 bases at J, leaving 7 bases unmatched. The CDR3 consists of 15 residues. Germline V gene lookup returns CDR1 ENHRY and CDR2 SYGVKD. The CDR3: CAISDPGQGRDTQYF. The CDR3 nucleotides read TGTGCCATCAGTGACCCTGGACAGGGTAGAGATACGCAGTATTTT.

This clone was detected a few times. The chain is built from TRBV12-5 and TRBJ1-1; 11 bases map to TRBD1. The CDR3 consists of 15 residues. Germline trimming cut 5 bases from V and 7 bases from J; bases unmatched to any gene: 9. CDR1 is LGHNT, CDR2 FRNRAP, per germline. In DNA, the CDR3 is TGTGCTAGTGGTCTAACGGGACAGGGGGGGCGTGAAGCTTTCTTT. Translated: CASGLTGQGGREAFF.

The chain combines TRBV5-1 with TRBJ2-1; D uncertain. V lost 5 bases and J lost 0, with 27 bases in between. The length of the CDR3 is 20 residues. Germline CDR1 is SGHRS and CDR2 is YFSETQ. CDR3 nucleotides: TGCGCCAGCAGGCAGACCCCCTTTAGGCGGAGATTAAGCTCCTACAATGAGCAGTTCTTC. Amino acid sequence: CASRQTPFRRRLSSYNEQFF.

This clone was seen a single time. The chain combines TRBV11-2 with TRBJ1-2; possible D gene TRBD1, 5 bases. The germline V gene encodes CDR1 SGHAT and CDR2 FQNNGV. Trimming cost V 0 bases and J 0 bases, with 8 bases left between them. The CDR3 contains 15 residues. This CDR3 is CASSLDPGANYGYTF. The CDR3, as DNA: TGTGCCAGCAGCTTAGATCCGGGGGCTAACTATGGCTACACCTTC. Full variable domain (rest looked up from reference TRBV11-2 and TRBJ1-2): EAGVAQSPRYKIIEKRQSVAFWCNPISGHATLYWYQQILGQGPKLLIQFQNNGVVDDSQLPKDRFSAERLKGVDSTLKIQPAKLEDSAVYLCASSLDPGANYGYTFGSGTRLTVV.

This chain joins TRBV7-9 and TRBJ1-2; D possibly corresponds to TRBD1 (5 bases). This CDR3 has 17 residues. The V and J ends lost 4 bases and 4 bases respectively, with 22 bases between them. CDR1 and CDR2 from the germline V gene are SEHNR and FQNEAQ (reference sequence). CDR3 in amino acids: CASSSQGFLVQGYGYTF. The DNA for the CDR3 is TGTGCCAGCAGCTCGCAGGGCTTTTTGGTCCAAGGCTATGGCTACACCTTC.

The V call is TRBV18, the J call TRBJ1-4; the D is unclear. Trimming stripped 7 bases from V and 7 bases from J, with 13 bases between. Germline loops: CDR1 KGHSH, CDR2 LQKENI. This CDR3 contains 13 residues. The chain's CDR3 is CASLKIRGEKLFF. CDR3 coding DNA: TGTGCCAGCTTAAAGATCCGGGGTGAAAAACTGTTTTTT.

This sequence joins TRBV6-1 and TRBJ1-2, with D perhaps TRBD1 (6 bases). This CDR3 contains 14 residues. V shed 4 bases and J shed 8 bases, with 17 bases lying between them. The germline V gene has CDR1 MNHNS and CDR2 SASEGT. The DNA of the CDR3 is TGTGCCAGCAGTGTGGACAGTTACACTCCCGGCTACACCTTC. Its protein is CASSVDSYTPGYTF.

The rearrangement uses TRBV5-1 and TRBJ2-7; TRBD2 matches at 12 bases. The CDR3 sequence is 15 residues long. Germline CDR1 reads SGHRS; CDR2 reads YFSETQ. V dropped 5 bases and J dropped 3; count of bases not matched to a gene: 6. The CDR3 DNA reads as TGCGCCAGCAGTCCCCCGGGACTAGCGGGCTACGAGCAGTACTTC. This translates into CASSPPGLAGYEQYF.